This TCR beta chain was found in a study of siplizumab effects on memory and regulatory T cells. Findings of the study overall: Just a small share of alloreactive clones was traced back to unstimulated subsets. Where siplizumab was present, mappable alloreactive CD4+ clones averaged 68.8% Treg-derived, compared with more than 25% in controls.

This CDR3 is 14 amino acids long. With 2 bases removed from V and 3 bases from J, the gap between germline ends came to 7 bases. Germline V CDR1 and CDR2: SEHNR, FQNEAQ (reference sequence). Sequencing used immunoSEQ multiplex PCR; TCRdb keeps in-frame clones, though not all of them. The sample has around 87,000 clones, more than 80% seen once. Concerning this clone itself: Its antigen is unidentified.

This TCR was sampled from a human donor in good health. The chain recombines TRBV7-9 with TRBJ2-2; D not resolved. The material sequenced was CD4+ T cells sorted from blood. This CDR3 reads CASSLQVDTGELFF. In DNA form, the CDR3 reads TGTGCCAGCAGCTTACAAGTTGACACCGGGGAGCTGTTTTTT.